A single sample is the source of the 31 T cell receptor beta chains below, sequenced in a study of blood T cell repertoires in COVID-19 (dated by TCRdb to about 2020). Library preparation was by the immunoSEQ multiplex PCR assay. TCRdb's version of the immuneACCESS table is confined to in-frame rearrangements and falls short of the full clone set. An unresolved V gene accounts for under half of the shortfall where checked; the remainder is of unknown origin. The sample table shows over 450,000 clones, and around 90% are seen once. About 8% of the sample lies in the top ten. The material sequenced was peripheral blood. The origin of the receptors is a woman between 50 and 59 years old with COVID-19, enrolled during active disease.

This clone showed up just a few times. The V call is TRBV5-1, the J call TRBJ1-5, with no clear D. The CDR3 covers 15 residues. CDR1 is SGHRS and CDR2 is YFSETQ in the germline V gene. Trimming removed 4 bases at V and 13 bases at J, with 24 bases between. The CDR3 DNA follows: TGCGCCAGCAGCCGAGATTCTACAGCCGACCGCGTGCAGCATTTT. This encodes CASSRDSTADRVQHF.

This clone was seen a single time. The chain's CDR3 is CASSPGQGVDTDTQYF. Here the CDR3 DNA reads TGTGCCAGCAGCCCCGGACAGGGGGTTGACACAGATACGCAGTATTTT. The chain links TRBV7-9 to TRBJ2-3; 10 nucleotides line up with TRBD1. This CDR3 has 16 residues. V lost 5 bases and J lost 2; bases outside the gene matches: 7. Germline loops: CDR1 SEHNR, CDR2 FQNEAQ (reference sequence).

CDR3 loop: CASSPRGSSGANVLTF. In nucleotides, the CDR3 is TGTGCCAGCAGTCCCCGCGGGAGCTCTGGGGCCAACGTCCTGACTTTC. The rearrangement links TRBV28 to TRBJ2-6; 7 nucleotides match TRBD2. The CDR3 loop spans 16 amino acids. V gave up 5 bases and J gave up 0 bases; unmatched junction bases: 4. Germline CDR1 is MDHEN and CDR2 is SYDVKM.

The chain is built from TRBV2 and TRBJ2-5; D remains unclear. The CDR3 spans 10 residues. The V end was cut by 8 bases, the J end by 5 bases, with 6 bases between. Germline lookup yields CDR1 SNHLY and CDR2 FYNNEI. DNA of the CDR3: TGTGCCAGCCTGGAGGAGACCCAGTACTTC. Amino acid sequence: CASLEETQYF.

The J gene is TRBJ1-1, the V gene TRBV12-3 or TRBV12-4; the D is unclear. The ends were cut back, 3 bases at V and 5 bases at J, with 10 bases in the middle. The CDR3 has 13 amino acids. CDR3: CASSFAPETEAFF. In nucleotides, the CDR3 is TGTGCCAGCAGTTTTGCCCCGGAGACTGAAGCTTTCTTT.

As regards this clone: Other nucleotide sequences in the sample specify the same CDR3. The genes are TRBV6-6 and TRBJ1-2; D is unclear. V was trimmed by 2 bases and J by 8 bases, leaving 9 bases between them. Germline V gene lookup returns CDR1 MNHNY and CDR2 SVGAGI (reference sequence). The CDR3 has 12 residues. The CDR3 protein is CASSYERGGYTF. The CDR3 DNA reads as TGTGCCAGCAGTTACGAACGAGGGGGCTACACCTTC.

This clone was detected a few times. The chain joins TRBV9 to TRBJ2-2; D is ambiguous. There are 15 residues in the CDR3. Trimming stripped 1 base from V and 3 bases from J, with 10 bases between. CDR1 and CDR2 (germline): SGDLS, YYNGEE. The CDR3 DNA sequence: TGTGCCAGCAGCGTACTTGACTTCCACACCGGGGAGCTGTTTTTT. Protein sequence: CASSVLDFHTGELFF.

The chain combines TRBV12-3 or TRBV12-4 with TRBJ1-2, with a tentative D call TRBD1 (5 bases). The CDR3 totals 13 residues. V was cut by 5 bases and J by 7 bases, with 14 bases left in between. The CDR3 spells CASSPTRQTGYTF. DNA of the CDR3: TGTGCCAGCAGTCCAACTCGACAGACTGGCTACACCTTC.

This chain uses TRBV13 with TRBJ1-5, with D maybe TRBD1 (5 bases). Trimming removed 0 bases at V and 1 base at J, with 7 bases between. There are 15 residues in the CDR3. Germline-derived CDR1 and CDR2 are PRHDT and FYEKMQ (reference sequence). CDR3 protein: CASSLGQGSNQPQHF. CDR3 nucleotide sequence: TGTGCCAGCAGCTTAGGCCAGGGCAGCAATCAGCCCCAGCATTTT.

The gene calls are TRBV5-1 and TRBJ1-2; D is unclear. There are 15 residues in the CDR3. V dropped 0 bases and J dropped 1 base, with 10 bases sitting between them. Germline loops: CDR1 SGHRS, CDR2 YFSETQ. The DNA of the CDR3 is TGCGCCAGCAGCTTGGGGGCACGATTTAACTATGGCTACACCTTC. Protein sequence: CASSLGARFNYGYTF.

V usage is TRBV14 and J usage is TRBJ1-1; D is uncertain. V lost 6 bases and J 11 bases, leaving 22 bases between the germline ends. From germline, CDR1 is SGHDN and CDR2 FVKESK. This CDR3 contains 14 residues. CDR3 sequence reads: CASRPLAGRMEAFF. The CDR3 nucleotides are TGTGCCAGCAGGCCCCTAGCGGGCCGAATGGAGGCTTTCTTT. Full variable domain (missing parts from reference TRBV14 and TRBJ1-1): EAGVTQFPSHSVIEKGQTVTLRCDPISGHDNLYWYRRVMGKEIKFLLHFVKESKQDESGMPNNRFLAERTGGTYSTLKVQPAELEDSGVYFCASRPLAGRMEAFFGQGTRLTVV.

V usage is TRBV5-1 and J usage is TRBJ2-3; tentatively, D is TRBD2 (5 bases). The CDR3 extends over 12 amino acids. V was shortened by 1 base and J by 14 bases, with 14 bases between the two germline ends. From germline, CDR1 is SGHRS and CDR2 YFSETQ. For the CDR3, the DNA is TGCGCCAGCAGCTTGTCGACGGAGCGGCGGTATTTT. This gives the protein CASSLSTERRYF.

This chain uses TRBV5-5 with TRBJ2-6, with 8 bases lining up with TRBD1. CDR1 and CDR2 (germline): SGHKS, YYEKEE (reference sequence). Germline trimming cut 4 bases from V and 0 bases from J; bases unmatched to any gene: 12. The CDR3 is made up of 19 amino acids. CDR3 in DNA: TGTGCCAGCAGCCCGGACAGGGAAGAAACGGTCTCTGGGGCCAACGTCCTGACTTTC. It codes for CASSPDREETVSGANVLTF.

CDR3 protein: CASSLSGSFSGNTIYF. In nucleotides, the CDR3 is TGCGCCAGCAGCTTGTCCGGTTCTTTCTCTGGAAACACCATATATTTT. The chain couples TRBV5-1 to TRBJ1-3; D unclear. V shed 1 base and J shed 0 bases, with 11 bases lying between them. The V gene's germline CDR1 is SGHRS and CDR2 YFSETQ. The CDR3 is 16 amino acids.

CDR3 nucleotides: TGTGCCAGCAGTTGGACAGGGAATTCCGGCTACGAGCAGTACTTC. Translated, it gives CASSWTGNSGYEQYF. The rearrangement joins TRBV6-1 to TRBJ2-7; 8 bases line up with TRBD1. Germline CDR1 MNHNS, CDR2 SASEGT. The CDR3 contains 15 residues. Trimming took 5 bases from V and 3 from J; bases not matched to a gene: 9.

V and J are TRBV3-1 (or the pseudogene TRBV3-2) and TRBJ1-6; D might be TRBD1 (5 bases). Germline assignment: CDR1 LGHDT and CDR2 YNNKEL (reference sequence). V dropped 4 bases and J dropped 7 bases, with 17 bases sitting between them. This CDR3 spans 16 amino acids. The DNA for the CDR3 is TGTGCCAGCAGCCGAAGCCAAGGGGTGGGGAATTCACCCCTCCACTTT. It codes for CASSRSQGVGNSPLHF.

This chain links TRBV3-1 (or the pseudogene TRBV3-2) with TRBJ2-3; TRBD2 might be the D (6 bases). Trimming cost V 0 bases and J 3 bases, with 13 bases left between them. The CDR3 has 16 residues. CDR1 is LGHDT and CDR2 is YNNKEL in the germline V gene (reference sequence). CDR3 sequence: CASSQDYRGFTDTQYF. The CDR3 DNA follows: TGTGCCAGCAGCCAAGATTATCGGGGGTTTACAGATACGCAGTATTTT.

The chain is built from TRBV6-5 and TRBJ1-2; maybe TRBD1 (5 bases). Germline V gives CDR1 MNHEY, CDR2 SVGAGI. V shed 8 bases and J shed 2 bases, with 12 bases lying between them. The CDR3 totals 13 residues. CDR3 loop: CASAGQGNYGYTF. CDR3 DNA sequence: TGTGCCAGCGCCGGACAAGGAAACTATGGCTACACCTTC.

The V call is TRBV7-9, the J call TRBJ2-3, with D possibly matching TRBD1 (5 bases). Germline-derived CDR1 and CDR2 are SEHNR and FQNEAQ (reference sequence). The CDR3 length is 13 residues. The V end was cut by 5 bases, the J end by 6 bases, with 12 bases between. CDR3 sequence (DNA): TGTGCCAGCAGCCCAGGGTTTGGGGATACGCAGTATTTT. It codes for CASSPGFGDTQYF.

The chain has TRBV2 and TRBJ2-1; possible D gene TRBD2, 6 bases. V lost 7 bases, J lost 0 bases, and 16 bases lay in between. The CDR3 sequence is 16 residues long. Germline V gene data show CDR1 as SNHLY and CDR2 as FYNNEI. The CDR3 coding sequence is TGTGCCAGCACCGGGAGAATACGGAGCTCCTACAATGAGCAGTTCTTC. Amino acids: CASTGRIRSSYNEQFF.

This clone appeared once. CDR3 residues: CAWSRQSGPGPQHF. CDR3 in DNA: TGTGCCTGGTCCCGGCAAAGCGGACCTGGGCCCCAGCATTTT. The chain has TRBV30 and TRBJ1-5, with D hard to call. With 5 bases removed from V and 9 bases from J, the gap between germline ends came to 20 bases. CDR1 and CDR2 (germline): GTSNPN, SVGIG (reference sequence). CDR3 size: 14 residues.

This chain links TRBV2 with TRBJ1-5; 8 positions agree with TRBD1. Trimming at V came to 5 bases and at J to 4 bases, leaving 7 bases not matched to a gene. CDR1 is SNHLY, CDR2 FYNNEI, per germline. CDR3 length: 15 residues. CDR3 sequence (DNA): TGTGCCAGCAGTAAGGGCAGGGGGCGGAATCAGCCCCAGCATTTT. This gives the protein CASSKGRGRNQPQHF.

This sequence joins TRBV7-7 and TRBJ2-2; 9 bases are a match to TRBD1. Unmatched junction bases numbered 6, after V lost 5 bases and J lost 2 bases. CDR3 length equals 16 residues. CDR1 and CDR2 (germline): SSHAT, FNYEAQ (reference sequence). Here the CDR3 reads CASSPGTGYNTGELFF. The CDR3 DNA reads TGTGCCAGCAGCCCAGGGACAGGGTATAACACCGGGGAGCTGTTTTTT.

This chain uses TRBV11-2 with TRBJ2-1; tentatively, D is TRBD1 (6 bases). The V end lost 2 bases, the J end lost 1 base, and 12 bases lay between the germline ends. There are 16 residues in the CDR3. Germline V gives CDR1 SGHAT, CDR2 FQNNGV. DNA for the CDR3: TGTGCCAGCAGCTTATCTGCAGGGGTATCCTACAATGAGCAGTTCTTC. This codes for CASSLSAGVSYNEQFF.

This clone was detected only a few times. This sequence joins TRBV5-4 and TRBJ1-6, with D uncertain. The CDR3 loop spans 13 amino acids. V shed 4 bases and J shed 10 bases, with 12 bases lying between them. The germline gives CDR1 SGHNT, CDR2 YYREEE (reference sequence). CDR3 sequence: CASSPSGGSPLHF. CDR3 coding DNA: TGTGCCAGCAGCCCTAGCGGTGGGTCACCCCTCCACTTT.

The V and J genes are TRBV6-5 and TRBJ2-7, with TRBD1 matching over 7 bases. The V segment lost 3 bases and the J segment 10 bases; nucleotides outside the gene matches: 6. Germline V gene lookup returns CDR1 MNHEY and CDR2 SVGAGI. This CDR3 region has 12 residues. The CDR3 sequence is CASSYDRVYQYF. In nucleotides, the CDR3 is TGTGCCAGCAGTTATGACAGGGTCTATCAGTACTTC.

J is TRBJ2-1 and V is TRBV5-1; 11 bases are shared with TRBD2. J lost 10 bases, V lost 2 bases, and 5 bases had no gene match. Per the germline V gene, CDR1 is SGHRS and CDR2 is YFSETQ. The CDR3 consists of 14 residues. CDR3 residues: CASSFSGGAGEQFF. The CDR3 DNA reads TGCGCCAGCAGCTTTAGCGGGGGGGCAGGGGAGCAGTTCTTC.

This clone has a single count. V gene TRBV2 combines with J gene TRBJ1-6; D may be TRBD1 (6 bases). The germline V gene has CDR1 SNHLY and CDR2 FYNNEI. V was pared by 8 bases and J by 7 bases, with 15 bases between. This CDR3 contains 14 residues. The CDR3 reads CASRKTGENSPLHF. The DNA for the CDR3 is TGTGCCAGCCGGAAGACAGGCGAAAATTCACCCCTCCACTTT.

The V and J genes are TRBV28 and TRBJ2-3; 10 nucleotides agree with TRBD1. The ends lost 6 bases at V and 5 bases at J; junction bases unmatched: 8. Germline CDR1 and CDR2: MDHEN and SYDVKM. The CDR3 extends over 15 amino acids. CDR3 nucleotide sequence: TGTGCCAGCAGCCGCGACAGGGGGCGAAGAGATACGCAGTATTTT. This encodes CASSRDRGRRDTQYF.

In DNA, the CDR3 is TGCGCCAGCAGCCAAACGACAGGGACTAACTATGGCTACACCTTC. Translating it yields CASSQTTGTNYGYTF. This chain connects TRBV4-1 to TRBJ1-2, with TRBD1 matching over 7 bases. CDR1 and CDR2 (germline): MGHRA, YSYEKL. There are 15 residues in the CDR3. The V segment lost 2 bases and the J segment 0 bases; nucleotides outside the gene matches: 3.

The CDR3 loop reads CASSFGQGIYNEQFF. The DNA for the CDR3 is TGTGCCAGCAGTTTCGGGCAGGGGATATACAATGAGCAGTTCTTC. The chain recombines TRBV27 with TRBJ2-1; the D gene is possibly TRBD1 (6 bases). The CDR3 is made up of 15 amino acids. The germline V gene encodes CDR1 MNHEY and CDR2 SMNVEV (reference sequence). Between the trimmed V and J ends, which lost 3 bases and 4 bases, there was a span of 13 bases.